This TCR beta chain was obtained from a study of cytomegalovirus exposure and HLA in healthy donors. The CDR3 extends over 15 amino acids. Looked up from germline, CDR1 is SGHDT and CDR2 is YYEEEE. Points from the study as a whole: Most of the CMV-associated TCR beta chains (in a later analysis) appeared to be HLA-restricted. Among the most significant clusters, several appeared linked to common viral pathogens in a later analysis. The likely explanation for a cluster of highly shared sequence variants was sequencing artifact. Among donors in an Asian-associated ancestry cluster, a later analysis reportedly found fewer N-insertions than the approximately 670-donor mean.

Turning to this clone: Its antigen is undetermined. The junction differs from germline at one of its ends, possibly a read error.

Amplification used 60 Vbeta primers and 13 Jbeta primers. TCRdb's copy holds only in-frame clones and misses some; the assay was immunoSEQ multiplex PCR. The sample yields about 150,000 clones, about 76% seen once. The J gene is TRBJ1-2, the V gene TRBV5-6; 7 bases are a match to TRBD1. The source of this sequence is a woman between 35 and 50 years old in good health and CMV-seronegative. Sequencing was performed on PBMCs. This CDR3 is CVSSLGGQQIYGYTF. DNA of the CDR3: TGTGTCAGCAGCTTGGGGGGACAGCAAATCTATGGCTACACCTTC.